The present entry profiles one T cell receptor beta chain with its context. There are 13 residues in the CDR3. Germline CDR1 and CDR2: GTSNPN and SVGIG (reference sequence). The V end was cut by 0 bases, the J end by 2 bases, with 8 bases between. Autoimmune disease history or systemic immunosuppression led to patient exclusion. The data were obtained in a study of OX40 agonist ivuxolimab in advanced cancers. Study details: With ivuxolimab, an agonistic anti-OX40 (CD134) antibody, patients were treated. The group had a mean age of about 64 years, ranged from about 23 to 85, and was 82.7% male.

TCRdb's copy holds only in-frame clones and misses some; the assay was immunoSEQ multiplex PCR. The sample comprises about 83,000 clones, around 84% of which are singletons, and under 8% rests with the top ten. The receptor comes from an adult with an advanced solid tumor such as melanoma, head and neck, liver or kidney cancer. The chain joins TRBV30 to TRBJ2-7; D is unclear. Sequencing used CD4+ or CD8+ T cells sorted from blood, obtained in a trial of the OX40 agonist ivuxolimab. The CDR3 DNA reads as TGTGCCTGGAGTGTTAACCTTCCCTACGAGCAGTACTTC. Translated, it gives CAWSVNLPYEQYF.